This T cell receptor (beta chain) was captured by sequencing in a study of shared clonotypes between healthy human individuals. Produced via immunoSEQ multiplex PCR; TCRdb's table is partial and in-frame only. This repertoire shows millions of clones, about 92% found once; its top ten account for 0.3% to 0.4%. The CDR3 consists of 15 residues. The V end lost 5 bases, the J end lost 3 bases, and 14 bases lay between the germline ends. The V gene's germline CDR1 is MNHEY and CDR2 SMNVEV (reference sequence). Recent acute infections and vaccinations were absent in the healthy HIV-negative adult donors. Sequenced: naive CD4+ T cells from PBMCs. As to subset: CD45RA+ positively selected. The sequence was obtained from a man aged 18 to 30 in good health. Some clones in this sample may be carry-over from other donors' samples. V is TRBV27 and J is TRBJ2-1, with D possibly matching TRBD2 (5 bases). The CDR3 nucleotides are TGTGCCAGCAGTAGTGGGCGGGCCGACTACAATGAGCAGTTCTTC. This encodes CASSSGRADYNEQFF.